This T cell receptor (beta chain) was found in a study of blood T cell repertoires in COVID-19. As for the study in general: Samples of COVID-19 (acute and convalescent) were obtained from the United States, Italy and Spain.

This clone has more than one count but fewer than ten. Trimming stripped 2 bases from V and 12 bases from J, with 14 bases between. CDR1 SGHTA and CDR2 FQGNSA come from the germline V gene. The CDR3 contains 13 residues. Repertoires were generated with immunoSEQ multiplex PCR, while TCRdb's copy carries only in-frame clones and drops some. The sample gives 95,000 to 150,000 clones, around four fifths of which show up once; roughly 5.5% is in the top ten. Sequenced: peripheral blood. This sequence was found in a man between 60 and 70 years old with acute or convalescent COVID-19. V and J are TRBV7-2 and TRBJ2-1, with D possibly being TRBD2 (5 bases). CDR3 residues: CASSLKSGRGQFF. Here the CDR3 DNA reads TGTGCCAGCAGCTTAAAAAGCGGTCGAGGGCAGTTCTTC.